The 14 T cell receptor beta chains reported below all come from one sample, sequenced in a study of identical twins. TCRdb called the 5' RACE reads again in MiXCR, with one record for every CDR3 protein. This table has approximately 530,000 distinct CDR3 sequences, 20% to 25% appearing once. These data are also associated with another study on yellow fever vaccine responses in identical twins.

The sequenced material came from CD4+ T cells sorted from blood. These TCRs come from a young woman in good health.

The chain couples TRBV28 to TRBJ2-1; 7 bases are a match to TRBD1. J was trimmed by 0 bases and V by 10 bases; bases with no gene match: 9. Germline assignment: CDR1 MDHEN and CDR2 SYDVKM. There are 15 residues in the CDR3. The CDR3 nucleotides are TGTGCCACCTCGAGGGGGCAGCGCTCCTACAATGAGCAGTTCTTC. This encodes CATSRGQRSYNEQFF. The full variable domain, rest sourced from reference TRBV28 and TRBJ2-1, is DVKVTQSSRYLVKRTGEKVFLECVQDMDHENMFWYRQDPGLGLRLIYFSYDVKMKEKGDIPEGYSVSREKKERFSLILESASTNQTSMYLCATSRGQRSYNEQFFGPGTRLTVL.

The table lists this clonotype with a few counts. The CDR3 DNA follows: TGCAGTGCTACACCCACGGTTTCCAAGGAGCAGTTCTTC. It codes for CSATPTVSKEQFF. The chain is built from TRBV20-1 and TRBJ2-1; D not certain. The CDR3 spans 13 residues. The ends were cut back, 4 bases at V and 10 bases at J, with 17 bases in the middle. Germline loops: CDR1 DFQATT, CDR2 SNEGSKA (reference sequence).

The rearrangement joins TRBV9 to TRBJ2-7, with a possible D match to TRBD2 (6 bases). The CDR3 runs 14 residues. V lost 4 bases and J 0 bases, leaving 11 bases between the germline ends. Germline V gene data show CDR1 as SGDLS and CDR2 as YYNGEE. CDR3 nucleotide sequence: TGTGCCAGCAGCCCCCAGACTAGCTCCTACGAGCAGTACTTC. Residues: CASSPQTSSYEQYF.

This clonotype was observed a few times. One end of the junction varies from germline; a read error may be responsible. This rearrangement joins TRBV29-1 to TRBJ2-7, with 8 bases identical to TRBD2. This CDR3 is built from 12 residues. Germline V gene lookup returns CDR1 SQVTM and CDR2 ANQGSEA. The CDR3 sequence: CSVELSGGATNF. The CDR3 nucleotides are TGCAGCGTTGAGCTCAGCGGGGGAGCAACAAACTTC.

V usage is TRBV5-1 and J usage is TRBJ1-2; D not certain. V lost 4 bases and J 4 bases, leaving 14 bases between the germline ends. Germline V gene sequence: CDR1 SGHRS, CDR2 YFSETQ. The length of the CDR3 is 14 residues. CDR3 in amino acids: CASSLTGELYGYTF. CDR3 coding DNA: TGCGCCAGCAGCCTAACCGGGGAACTCTATGGCTACACCTTC. Based on the CDR3 plus reference TRBV5-1 and TRBJ1-2, the full variable domain is KAGVTQTPRYLIKTRGQQVTLSCSPISGHRSVSWYQQTPGQGLQFLFEYFSETQRNKGNFPGRFSGRQFSNSRSEMNVSTLELGDSALYLCASSLTGELYGYTFGSGTRLTVV.

The chain joins TRBV19 to TRBJ2-3; TRBD2 aligns across 8 bases. The CDR3 contains 15 residues. The junction had 5 bases not matched to a gene; V was cut back by 3 bases and J by 3 bases. CDR1 and CDR2 from the germline V gene are LNHDA and SQIVND (reference sequence). CDR3 sequence (DNA): TGTGCCAGTAGTATTGGAGGCGGGAGGACAGATACGCAGTATTTT. The encoded protein is CASSIGGGRTDTQYF.

In its sample, this clonotype was seen once. One junction end disagrees with the germline gene, perhaps due to a read error. The V call is TRBV4-2, the J call TRBJ2-1; no reliable D call. CDR1 and CDR2 from the germline V gene are LGHNA and YNFKEQ. The CDR3 is 14 amino acids. For the CDR3, the DNA is TGTGCCAGCAGCCACGGGCTCCTATACAGTGAGCAGTTCTTC. It encodes CASSHGLLYSEQFF.

The chain couples TRBV12-3 or TRBV12-4 to TRBJ2-5, with 7 bases that match TRBD2. The CDR3 contains 15 residues. V shed 6 bases and J 5 bases; nucleotides not matched to a gene: 12. The CDR3 is CASSLSGKMWETQYF. The DNA of the CDR3 is TGTGCCAGCAGCCTCAGCGGGAAGATGTGGGAGACCCAGTACTTC.

This clonotype has more than one count but fewer than ten. This chain connects TRBV20-1 to TRBJ2-7, with D perhaps given as TRBD1 or TRBD2 (6 bases each). From germline, CDR1 is DFQATT and CDR2 SNEGSKA (reference sequence). The CDR3 consists of 11 residues. V was clipped by 7 bases and J by 7 bases, with 14 bases between them. The CDR3 DNA sequence: TGCAGTGTCCCTAGGGGGGATGAGCAGTACGTC. Translating it yields CSVPRGDEQYV.

The rearrangement links TRBV5-1 to TRBJ2-7; tentative D call: TRBD2 (6 bases). The length of the CDR3 is 12 residues. Trimming took off 4 bases at V and 6 bases at J, with 11 bases between the two ends. Looked up from germline, CDR1 is SGHRS and CDR2 is YFSETQ. CDR3 bases: TGCGCCAGCAGCCCCCCTAGCGCCGAGCAGTACTTC. Protein: CASSPPSAEQYF.

The chain has TRBV5-1 and TRBJ2-1, with D uncertain. The CDR3 consists of 15 residues. Germline CDR1 reads SGHRS; CDR2 reads YFSETQ. Between the trimmed V and J ends, which lost 1 base and 5 bases, there was a span of 13 bases. CDR3 protein: CASSLTPKYNNEQFF. CDR3 sequence (DNA): TGCGCCAGCAGCTTGACACCGAAATACAACAATGAGCAGTTCTTC.

The V gene is TRBV3-1, the J gene TRBJ2-1; 14 bases align to TRBD2. The CDR3 has 16 amino acids. Germline CDR1 LGHDT, CDR2 YNNKEL (reference sequence). Losses at the gene ends were 4 bases for V and 6 bases for J; bases not matched to a gene: 5. This chain's CDR3 is CASSPRTSGGLNEQFF. The CDR3 region has the DNA TGTGCCAGCAGCCCCCGGACTAGCGGGGGGCTCAATGAGCAGTTCTTC.

The V gene is TRBV18, the J gene TRBJ1-6, with TRBD1 matching 7 bases. CDR3 size: 15 residues. The trim removed 1 base at V and 7 bases at J, leaving 4 bases unmatched. CDR1 and CDR2 from the germline V gene are KGHSH and LQKENI. CDR3 bases: TGTGCCAGCTCACCACAACAGGGGAACAATTCACCCCTCCACTTT. Protein: CASSPQQGNNSPLHF. Complete variable domain (other parts from reference TRBV18 and TRBJ1-6): NAGVMQNPRHLVRRRGQEARLRCSPMKGHSHVYWYRQLPEEGLKFMVYLQKENIIDESGMPKERFSAEFPKEGPSILRIQQVVRGDSAAYFCASSPQQGNNSPLHFGNGTRLTVT.

The V and J genes are TRBV4-1 and TRBJ1-2; 8 bases map to TRBD1. CDR3 size: 17 residues. Germline assignment: CDR1 MGHRA and CDR2 YSYEKL. V lost 2 bases, J lost 6 bases, and 14 bases stayed unmatched. CDR3 region: CASSQPSLRGPRDGYTF. DNA of the CDR3: TGCGCCAGCAGCCAACCTTCCCTCAGGGGGCCGCGAGATGGCTACACCTTC.